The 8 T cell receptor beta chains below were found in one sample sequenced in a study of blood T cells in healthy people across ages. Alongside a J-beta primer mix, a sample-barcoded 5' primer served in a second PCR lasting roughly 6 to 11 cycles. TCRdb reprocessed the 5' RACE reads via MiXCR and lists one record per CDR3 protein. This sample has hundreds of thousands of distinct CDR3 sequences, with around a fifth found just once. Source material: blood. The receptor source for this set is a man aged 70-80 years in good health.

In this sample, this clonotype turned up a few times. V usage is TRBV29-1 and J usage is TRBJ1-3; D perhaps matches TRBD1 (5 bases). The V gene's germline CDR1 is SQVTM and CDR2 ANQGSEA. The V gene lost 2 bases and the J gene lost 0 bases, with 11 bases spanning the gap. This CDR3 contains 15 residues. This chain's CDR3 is CSVEPGTNSGNTIYF. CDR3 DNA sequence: TGCAGCGTTGAACCGGGGACTAACTCTGGAAACACCATATATTTT.

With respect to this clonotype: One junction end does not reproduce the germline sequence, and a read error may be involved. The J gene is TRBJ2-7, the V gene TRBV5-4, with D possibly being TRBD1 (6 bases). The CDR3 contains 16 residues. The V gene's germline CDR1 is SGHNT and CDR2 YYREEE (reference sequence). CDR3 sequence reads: CASGLMGAESSYEQYF. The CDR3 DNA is TGTGCCAGCGGCTTGATGGGGGCGGAGAGCTCCTACGAGCAGTACTTC.

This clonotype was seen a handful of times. The DNA of the CDR3 is TGTGCCAGCTCACCGAGGCTCGGGACAGGGGATCATGGAACAGATACGCAGTATTTT. The encoded protein is CASSPRLGTGDHGTDTQYF. This chain uses TRBV18 with TRBJ2-3; TRBD1 matches at 10 bases. V shed 3 bases and J 3 bases; nucleotides not matched to a gene: 15. The V gene's germline CDR1 is KGHSH and CDR2 LQKENI. The CDR3 is made up of 19 amino acids.

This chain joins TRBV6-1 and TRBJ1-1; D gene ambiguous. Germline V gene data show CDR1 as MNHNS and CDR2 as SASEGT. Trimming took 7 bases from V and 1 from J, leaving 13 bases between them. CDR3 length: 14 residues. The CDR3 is CASIQTGANTEAFF. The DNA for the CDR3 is TGTGCCAGCATCCAAACGGGCGCGAACACTGAAGCTTTCTTT.

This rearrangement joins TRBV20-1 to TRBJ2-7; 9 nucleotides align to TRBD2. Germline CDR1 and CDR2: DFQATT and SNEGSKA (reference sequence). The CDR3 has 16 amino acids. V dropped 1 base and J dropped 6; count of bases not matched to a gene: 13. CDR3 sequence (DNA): TGCAGTGCTAGAGGTCGGGTAGCGGGAGTCCGGAGCGAGCAGTACTTC. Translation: CSARGRVAGVRSEQYF.

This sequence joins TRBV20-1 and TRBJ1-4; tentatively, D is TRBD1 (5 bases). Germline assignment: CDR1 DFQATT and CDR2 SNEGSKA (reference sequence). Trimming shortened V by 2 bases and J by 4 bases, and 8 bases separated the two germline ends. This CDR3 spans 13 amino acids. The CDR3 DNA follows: TGCAGTGCTAGAACGGGGGTTAATGAAAAACTGTTTTTT. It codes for CSARTGVNEKLFF.

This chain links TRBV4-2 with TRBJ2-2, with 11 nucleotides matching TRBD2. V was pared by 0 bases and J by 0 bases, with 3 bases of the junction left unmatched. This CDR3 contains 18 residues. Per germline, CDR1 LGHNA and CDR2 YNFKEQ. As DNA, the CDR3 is TGTGCCAGCAGCCAAGATAGACTAGCGGGGACGAACACCGGGGAGCTGTTTTTT. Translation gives CASSQDRLAGTNTGELFF.

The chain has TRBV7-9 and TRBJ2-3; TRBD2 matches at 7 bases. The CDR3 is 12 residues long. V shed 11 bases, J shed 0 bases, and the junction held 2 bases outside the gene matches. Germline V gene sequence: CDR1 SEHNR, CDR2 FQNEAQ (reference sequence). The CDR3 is CAGSGSTDTQYF. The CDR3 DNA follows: TGTGCCGGTAGCGGGAGCACAGATACGCAGTATTTT. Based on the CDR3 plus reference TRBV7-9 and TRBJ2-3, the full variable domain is DTGVSQNPRHKITKRGQNVTFRCDPISEHNRLYWYRQTLGQGPEFLTYFQNEAQLEKSRLLSDRFSAERPKGSFSTLEIQRTEQGDSAMYLCAGSGSTDTQYFGPGTRLTVL.